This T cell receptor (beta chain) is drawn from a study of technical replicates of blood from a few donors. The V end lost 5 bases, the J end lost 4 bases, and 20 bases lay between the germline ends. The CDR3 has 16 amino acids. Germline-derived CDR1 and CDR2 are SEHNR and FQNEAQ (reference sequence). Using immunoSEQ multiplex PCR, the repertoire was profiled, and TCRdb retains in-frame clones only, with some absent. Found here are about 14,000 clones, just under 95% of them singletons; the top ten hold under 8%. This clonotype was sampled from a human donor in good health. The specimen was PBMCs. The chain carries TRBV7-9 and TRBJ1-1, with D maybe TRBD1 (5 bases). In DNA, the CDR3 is TGTGCCAGCAGCCTCCTCCAGGGAATCGGGAGCACTGAAGCTTTCTTT. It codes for CASSLLQGIGSTEAFF.